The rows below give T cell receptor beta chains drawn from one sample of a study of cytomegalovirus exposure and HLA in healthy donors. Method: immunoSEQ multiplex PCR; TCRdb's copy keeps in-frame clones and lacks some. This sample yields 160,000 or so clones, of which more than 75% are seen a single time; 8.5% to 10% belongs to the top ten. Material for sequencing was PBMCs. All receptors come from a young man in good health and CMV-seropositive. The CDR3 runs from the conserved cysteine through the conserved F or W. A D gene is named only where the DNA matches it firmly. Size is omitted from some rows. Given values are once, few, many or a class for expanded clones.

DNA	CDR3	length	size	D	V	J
TGTGCCATCAGTGAGGAAGGTAGCGAGGCCTACAATGAGCAGTTCTTC	CAISEEGSEAYNEQFF	16	.	.	TRBV10-3	TRBJ2-1
TGCGCCAGCAGCCCGCTCGCAGGGGGCTACTCGAGCTATGGCTACACCTTC	CASSPLAGGYSSYGYTF	17	.	TRBD1	TRBV4-1	TRBJ1-2
TGCGCCAGCAGCTCCCAGGGGACAGGGCATTATGGCTACACCTTC	CASSSQGTGHYGYTF	15	.	TRBD1	TRBV5-1	TRBJ1-2
TGTGCCAGTAGTTTCAGGACAGGGTGGACGAACACTGAAGCTTTCTTT	CASSFRTGWTNTEAFF	16	once	TRBD1	TRBV19	TRBJ1-1
TGTGCCAGCAGCTCCCTACAGGGGAACACAGATACGCAGTATTTT	CASSSLQGNTDTQYF	15	.	TRBD1	TRBV5-4	TRBJ2-3
TGCAGCGTTGAAGATAGGGGGGGGCTGTACAATGAGCAGTTCTTC	CSVEDRGGLYNEQFF	15	.	.	TRBV29-1	TRBJ2-1
TGTGCCACCGCTAGGACCCCTCCGGGGGGATCCTACAATGAGCAGTTCTTC	CATARTPPGGSYNEQFF	17	.	TRBD2	TRBV10-3	TRBJ2-1
TGTGCCAGTCGAAATTCCCGGAGGGGCAGGGAATCTGAGCAGTACTTC	CASRNSRRGRESEQYF	16	.	.	TRBV19	TRBJ2-7
TGTGCCAGCTCACCGGCGGACAGGGGACGGGTAGATACGCAGTATTTT	CASSPADRGRVDTQYF	16	.	TRBD1	TRBV18	TRBJ2-3
TGTGCTAGTACAGGACCCGGAGATACGCAGTATTTT	CASTGPGDTQYF	12	.	.	TRBV12-5	TRBJ2-3
TGTGCCAGTAGTAAGGACCCTAGCGGGGGAGGTTGGACCCAGTACTTC	CASSKDPSGGGWTQYF	16	.	TRBD2	TRBV19	TRBJ2-5
TGTGCCAGTAGTATTAGCGGGGGCCTCTCGGGGGTGCTGTTTTTT	CASSISGGLSGVLFF	15	.	TRBD2	TRBV19	TRBJ2-2
TGTGCCAGCAGTTACTCGATAAATCCTGCGGACGAGCAGTACTTC	CASSYSINPADEQYF	15	.	.	TRBV6-5	TRBJ2-7
TGTGCCAGCAGCTTATTTAATAGCGGTAACACCGGGGAGCTGTTTTTT	CASSLFNSGNTGELFF	16	.	.	TRBV7-3	TRBJ2-2
TGCGCCAGCAGCCAGTCAGGGCGAACTGAAGCTTTCTTT	CASSQSGRTEAFF	13	.	.	TRBV4-3	TRBJ1-1
TGCAGCGTTGGTGGGGGAGGAGGAGAGACCCAGTACTTC	CSVGGGGGETQYF	13	.	.	TRBV29-1	TRBJ2-5
TGTGCCAGCAAGTTCGGGCGTTCCAGGGCAGATACGCAGTATTTT	CASKFGRSRADTQYF	15	.	.	TRBV27	TRBJ2-3
TGTGCCATCAGTGCAGCGGGAGTCCAAGAGACCCAGTACTTC	CAISAAGVQETQYF	14	.	TRBD2	TRBV10-3	TRBJ2-5
TGTGCCAGCAGCTCCGGACTAGCGGGGACCGGGGAGCTGTTTTTT	CASSSGLAGTGELFF	15	few	TRBD2	TRBV4-2	TRBJ2-2
TGTGCCAGCACCAGCCAGGGCCGAAGCTCCTACAATGAGCAGTTCTTC	CASTSQGRSSYNEQFF	16	.	.	TRBV2	TRBJ2-1
TGTGCCAGCAGTTATTCCACTGACACTGAAGCTTTCTTT	CASSYSTDTEAFF	13	few	.	TRBV6-5	TRBJ1-1
TGTGCCAGCAGCACGGGACAGGCAAAAAACATTCAGTACTTC	CASSTGQAKNIQYF	14	few	TRBD1	TRBV7-8	TRBJ2-4
TGTGCCAGCAGCGCACCGGGACAGGGACCGTATTTT	CASSAPGQGPYF	12	few	TRBD1	TRBV7-6	TRBJ2-3
TGTGCCAGCAGCTTCCAGCGAGGGTATGGAAACACCATATATTTT	CASSFQRGYGNTIYF	15	.	.	TRBV7-9	TRBJ1-3
TGTGCCTGGAGTGTTGGCGTACAGATACTCTACGAGCAGTACTTC	CAWSVGVQILYEQYF	15	.	.	TRBV30	TRBJ2-7
TGTGCCAGCAGTTACACAGGATACGAGCAGTACTTC	CASSYTGYEQYF	12	.	.	TRBV6-6	TRBJ2-7
TGTGCCAGCAGTGGCTCATTGTGGGCACAACCCGGAGATACGCAGTATTTT	CASSGSLWAQPGDTQYF	17	.	.	TRBV2	TRBJ2-3
TGCGCCAGCAGCCCCTTAAACGGGACAGGGACAGATACGCAGTATTTT	CASSPLNGTGTDTQYF	16	.	TRBD1	TRBV5-1	TRBJ2-3
TGTGCCAGCAGTGGGGGCTCGGCTTCCTACGAGCAGTACTTC	CASSGGSASYEQYF	14	.	.	TRBV27	TRBJ2-7
TGTGCCAGCAGCTACGTGGGTGGTGGGGCCAACGGCCTGACTTTC	CASSYVGGGANGLTF	15	.	.	TRBV6-5	TRBJ2-6
TGTGCCACCAGCAGGGCTCGCGCCTCGGGTGGGAGCAGGCAGTATTTT	CATSRARASGGSRQYF	16	.	.	TRBV15	TRBJ2-3
TGTGCCAGCAGTCTGACTTTTACAGGGGGCAAAGGCTACACCTTC	CASSLTFTGGKGYTF	15	few	TRBD1	TRBV6-1	TRBJ1-2
TGTGCCAGCAGGGGGGACAGGGGGACCTACGAGCAGTACTTC	CASRGDRGTYEQYF	14	.	TRBD1	TRBV28	TRBJ2-7
TGTGCCAGCAGCTTCATAACCGGGACTAGTAACTTC	CASSFITGTSNF	12	.	TRBD2	TRBV7-9	TRBJ2-5
TGTGCCAGCTCACCTGACAGGGGGCGGTATGGCTACACCTTC	CASSPDRGRYGYTF	14	.	TRBD1	TRBV18	TRBJ1-2
TGTGCCAGCTCACCAAGTTCCGGGACAGGCTACAATGAGCAGTTCTTC	CASSPSSGTGYNEQFF	16	.	TRBD1	TRBV18	TRBJ2-1
TGCGCCAGCAGCCTACAGGCCAGGGAAGAGACCCAGTACTTC	CASSLQAREETQYF	14	.	.	TRBV4-1	TRBJ2-5
TGTGCCAGCAGTGAGAGACGGGGGGCGCCCCGGACCGGGGAGCTGTTTTTT	CASSERRGAPRTGELFF	17	.	.	TRBV6-1	TRBJ2-2
TGTGCCAGCAGCCAAGAGGAGTCCGCACTCACTTATGGCTACACCTTC	CASSQEESALTYGYTF	16	.	.	TRBV4-2	TRBJ1-2
TGTGCCAGCAGTGAAGCTAGGGGTCGATTCTATGGCTACACCTTC	CASSEARGRFYGYTF	15	few	.	TRBV6-1	TRBJ1-2
TGTGCCAGCGCCACAGGGGAGAGCTATGGCTACACCTTC	CASATGESYGYTF	13	few	TRBD1	TRBV6-6	TRBJ1-2
TGTGCCAGCAGCTCCTTACAGTCCTACACCGGGGAGCTGTTTTTT	CASSSLQSYTGELFF	15	few	.	TRBV11-1	TRBJ2-2
TGTGCCAGCAGCCTTGGCAGGGCAGATACGCAGTATTTT	CASSLGRADTQYF	13	.	.	TRBV5-6	TRBJ2-3
TGCAGCGTTGATCCGGCGGAGAACACCGGGGAGCTGTTTTTT	CSVDPAENTGELFF	14	.	.	TRBV29-1	TRBJ2-2
TGTGCCACCAGTTTTCGGCGGGGGGGCCCCAATGAGCAGTTCTTC	CATSFRRGGPNEQFF	15	once	TRBD2	TRBV15	TRBJ2-1
TGTGCCAGCAGGTATACAGAAGGCGAGCAGTACTTC	CASRYTEGEQYF	12	.	.	TRBV5-6	TRBJ2-7
TGTGCCTGGATTCGGACAGGGAATTACAATGAGCAGTTCTTC	CAWIRTGNYNEQFF	14	once	TRBD1	TRBV30	TRBJ2-1
TGTGCCAGCAGCGCAAGAGGACTAGCGGGAACTGAGCAGTTCTTC	CASSARGLAGTEQFF	15	.	TRBD2	TRBV9	TRBJ2-1
TGCGCCAGCAGCTTAGGACAGGCGAAAACCGGGGAGCTGTTTTTT	CASSLGQAKTGELFF	15	.	TRBD1	TRBV5-1	TRBJ2-2
TGTGCCAGCAGTACAGGGGCCCCTCGACCCCAGCATTTT	CASSTGAPRPQHF	13	.	TRBD1	TRBV27	TRBJ1-5
TGTGCCAGCAGTTACCCGACAGTGATGAACACCATATATTTT	CASSYPTVMNTIYF	14	.	.	TRBV6-6	TRBJ1-3
TGTGCCAGCTCAGAACAGGGAAAGGGGAACGGTGAAGCTTTCTTT	CASSEQGKGNGEAFF	15	few	.	TRBV18	TRBJ1-1
TGTGCCAGCAGTAGACTAGCGGGGGGGCGTGAGCAGTTCTTC	CASSRLAGGREQFF	14	once	TRBD2	TRBV6-1	TRBJ2-1